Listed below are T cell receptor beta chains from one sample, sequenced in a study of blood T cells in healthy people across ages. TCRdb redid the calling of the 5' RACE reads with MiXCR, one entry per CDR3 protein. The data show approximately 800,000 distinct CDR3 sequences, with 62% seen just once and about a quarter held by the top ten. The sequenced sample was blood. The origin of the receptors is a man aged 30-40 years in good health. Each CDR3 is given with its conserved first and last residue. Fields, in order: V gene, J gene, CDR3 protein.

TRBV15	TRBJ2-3	CATSSGPSTDTQYF
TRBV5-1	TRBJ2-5	CASSLDRFDEQYF
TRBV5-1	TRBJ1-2	CASSPGGRHTF
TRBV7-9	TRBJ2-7	CASSPVGGSSYEQYF
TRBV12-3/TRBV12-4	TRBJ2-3	CASRISADTQYF
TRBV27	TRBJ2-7	CASSLYSPTRSRSYERYF
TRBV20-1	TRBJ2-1	CSAISLRGVYNEQFF
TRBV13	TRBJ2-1	CASSQGRAGYNEQFF
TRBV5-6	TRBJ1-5	CASSLSLVNQPQHF
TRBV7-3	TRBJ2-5	CASSLDPLDDRGETQYF
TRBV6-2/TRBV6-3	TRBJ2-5	CASSPTGLLGTQYF
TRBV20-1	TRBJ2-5	CSARVSGTQETQYF
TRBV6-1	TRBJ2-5	CASSEAGSGPYQETQYF
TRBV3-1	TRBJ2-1	CASSQDLTGIGNEQFF
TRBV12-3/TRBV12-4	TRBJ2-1	CASSEGLGVAEQFF
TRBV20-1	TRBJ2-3	CSAYDRGEHSTDTQYF
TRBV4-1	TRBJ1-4	CASSPGTGKTNEKLFF
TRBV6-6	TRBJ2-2	CASSYMSGGAGTGELFF
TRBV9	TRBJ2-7	CASSVERAGGATEQYF
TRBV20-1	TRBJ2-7	CSARETSSYEQYF
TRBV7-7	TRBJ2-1	CASAAGLASYNEQFF
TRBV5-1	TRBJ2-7	CASSLGPQGVGYEQYF
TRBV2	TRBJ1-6	CASQDRSYNSPLHF